This T cell receptor beta chain was identified during a study of blood T cell repertoires in COVID-19. The overall study: Samples taken during acute and convalescent COVID-19 were collected in the United States, Italy and Spain. From T cells, B-cell-depleted T cells, or PBMCs came the material, which was cDNA or gDNA.

There are 13 residues in the CDR3. The V and J ends lost 7 bases and 6 bases respectively, with 12 bases between them. In the authors' methods: The assay estimated nucleated cells by amplifying reference gene primers. Using immunoSEQ multiplex PCR, the repertoire was profiled, and TCRdb retains in-frame clones only, with some absent. The DNA gave D and trimming, while V, J and clone size come from that table. The data show 42,000 or so clones, around 80% seen once. The sequenced sample was peripheral blood. This clonotype was obtained from an elderly man with acute or convalescent COVID-19. The chain carries TRBV12-3 or TRBV12-4 and TRBJ2-2; the D is unclear. The DNA for the CDR3 is TGTGCCAGCACCCCCCTGAGTCCCGGGGAGCTGTTTTTT. It specifies CASTPLSPGELFF.